The 27 T cell receptor beta chains presented below share a single source sample, sequenced in a study of OX40 agonist ivuxolimab in advanced cancers. The method was immunoSEQ multiplex PCR; TCRdb's version includes in-frame clones alone and lacks a portion of them. The repertoire holds tens of thousands of clones, with about 85% as singletons. The sample here was CD4+ or CD8+ T cells sorted from blood, taken in a trial of the OX40 agonist ivuxolimab. The receptors here all came from an adult with an advanced solid tumor such as melanoma, head and neck, liver or kidney cancer.

This clone was observed once. The rearrangement uses TRBV28 and TRBJ1-5, with D unclear. The V end was cut by 6 bases, the J end by 0 bases, with 12 bases between. The germline V gene encodes CDR1 MDHEN and CDR2 SYDVKM. CDR3 length: 15 residues. The CDR3 reads CASRPGSYSNQPQHF. The CDR3 bases are TGTGCCAGCAGGCCGGGATCTTATAGCAATCAGCCCCAGCATTTT.

The chain recombines TRBV2 with TRBJ2-3, with D perhaps TRBD2 (5 bases). This CDR3 has 15 residues. The V gene lost 1 base and the J gene lost 2 bases, with 10 bases spanning the gap. From germline, CDR1 is SNHLY and CDR2 FYNNEI. The CDR3, as DNA: TGTGCCAGCAGTGAAGGAGGGTCATTCACAGATACGCAGTATTTT. It yields the protein CASSEGGSFTDTQYF.

The V call is TRBV27, the J call TRBJ1-5; D gene unclear. Per the germline V gene, CDR1 is MNHEY and CDR2 is SMNVEV (reference sequence). Trimming pared 5 bases from V and 4 bases from J, leaving 9 bases between. The CDR3 totals 13 residues. In DNA, the CDR3 is TGTGCCAGCAGTCAAACACAGAATCAGCCCCAGCATTTT. As protein: CASSQTQNQPQHF.

The chain carries TRBV5-1 and TRBJ2-6; D unresolved. CDR1 and CDR2 (germline): SGHRS, YFSETQ. The CDR3 has 16 amino acids. V was cut by 3 bases and J by 0 bases, with 10 bases left in between. As DNA, the CDR3 is TGCGCCAGCAGCTACTATCGAGGCTCTGGGGCCAACGTCCTGACTTTC. Translated: CASSYYRGSGANVLTF. Full variable domain (rest looked up from reference TRBV5-1 and TRBJ2-6): KAGVTQTPRYLIKTRGQQVTLSCSPISGHRSVSWYQQTPGQGLQFLFEYFSETQRNKGNFPGRFSGRQFSNSRSEMNVSTLELGDSALYLCASSYYRGSGANVLTFGAGSRLTVL.

This chain links TRBV11-3 with TRBJ2-1; the D gene is possibly TRBD2 (6 bases). From germline, CDR1 is SGHNT and CDR2 YENEEA. CDR3 length: 15 residues. With 4 bases removed from V and 7 bases from J, the gap between germline ends came to 17 bases. The CDR3 region is CASSSVGGTGNEQFF. In DNA, the CDR3 is TGTGCCAGCAGCTCAGTTGGGGGGACGGGGAATGAGCAGTTCTTC.

The CDR3 bases are TGTGCCAGTACCCACGGACAGGGTTCCTACGCAGATACGCAGTATTTT. It specifies CASTHGQGSYADTQYF. The chain carries TRBV19 and TRBJ2-3, with 8 bases lining up with TRBD1. The length of the CDR3 is 16 residues. Germline V gene lookup returns CDR1 LNHDA and CDR2 SQIVND (reference sequence). V trimming: 7 bases; J trimming: 4 bases; junction bases outside the gene matches: 13.

This sequence joins TRBV27 and TRBJ2-3, with TRBD2 matching 8 bases. CDR3 length equals 12 residues. Germline loops: CDR1 MNHEY, CDR2 SMNVEV (reference sequence). V shed 3 bases, J shed 10 bases, and the junction held 3 bases outside the gene matches. CDR3 nucleotide sequence: TGTGCCAGCAGTTTTCCCGGGAGGGCGCAGTATTTT. This gives the protein CASSFPGRAQYF.

The V gene is TRBV5-4, the J gene TRBJ2-5; a possible D gene is TRBD2 (5 bases). From germline, CDR1 is SGHNT and CDR2 YYREEE (reference sequence). V lost 4 bases, J lost 2 bases, and 18 bases lay in between. The length of the CDR3 is 16 residues. The DNA of the CDR3 is TGTGCCAGCAGCCCTGGCGCGGGTGGACCGCAAGAGACCCAGTACTTC. This sequence encodes CASSPGAGGPQETQYF.

The V and J genes are TRBV18 and TRBJ1-4, with D hard to call. The CDR3 is 12 amino acids. CDR1 is KGHSH and CDR2 is LQKENI in the germline V gene. V was cut by 2 bases and J by 8 bases, with 6 bases left in between. CDR3 DNA sequence: TGTGCCAGCTCACCAGGGGAAGAAAAACTGTTTTTT. Its protein is CASSPGEEKLFF.

This clone was seen once. The V call is TRBV6-5, the J call TRBJ1-1; D is ambiguous. The CDR3 totals 13 residues. V dropped 2 bases and J dropped 1 base, with 5 bases sitting between them. Germline V gene sequence: CDR1 MNHEY, CDR2 SVGAGI. The DNA of the CDR3 is TGTGCCAGCAGTTACAGGACGAACACTGAAGCTTTCTTT. Protein sequence: CASSYRTNTEAFF.

This clone appeared once. V and J are TRBV7-9 and TRBJ2-5, with D possibly being TRBD1 (5 bases). CDR3 size: 15 residues. The germline V gene has CDR1 SEHNR and CDR2 FQNEAQ (reference sequence). V lost 1 base and J lost 1, with 10 bases in between. In DNA, the CDR3 is TGTGCCAGCAGCTTAGAGGCAGGGCGCCAAGAGACCCAGTACTTC. Translating gives CASSLEAGRQETQYF. Based on the CDR3 plus reference TRBV7-9 and TRBJ2-5, the full variable domain is DTGVSQNPRHKITKRGQNVTFRCDPISEHNRLYWYRQTLGQGPEFLTYFQNEAQLEKSRLLSDRFSAERPKGSFSTLEIQRTEQGDSAMYLCASSLEAGRQETQYFGPGTRLLVL.

The sample holds one count of this clone. The genes are TRBV30 and TRBJ2-5; no clear D gene. The CDR3 totals 15 residues. Trimming left V 3 bases short and J 2 bases short, with 16 bases between. Per germline, CDR1 GTSNPN and CDR2 SVGIG (reference sequence). The CDR3 spells CAWRKPRQKQETQYF. DNA of the CDR3: TGTGCCTGGAGGAAGCCTCGACAAAAACAAGAGACCCAGTACTTC.

V usage is TRBV7-9 and J usage is TRBJ1-1, with 8 bases aligning to TRBD1. V trimming: 5 bases; J trimming: 1 base; junction bases outside the gene matches: 12. This CDR3 is built from 17 residues. In germline, CDR1 is SEHNR, CDR2 FQNEAQ (reference sequence). The CDR3 bases are TGTGCCAGCAGCGAGCGGGCAGGGGGCACCAGGAACACTGAAGCTTTCTTT. Protein sequence: CASSERAGGTRNTEAFF.

V usage is TRBV18 and J usage is TRBJ2-7; a possible D gene is TRBD1 (6 bases). The germline V gene encodes CDR1 KGHSH and CDR2 LQKENI. CDR3 length: 16 residues. V dropped 2 bases and J dropped 4 bases, with 18 bases sitting between them. The CDR3 protein is CASSPGGDRISYEQYF. Here the CDR3 DNA reads TGTGCCAGCTCACCAGGAGGAGACAGGATTTCGTACGAGCAGTACTTC.

The chain employs TRBV6-5 and TRBJ1-5, with a possible D match to TRBD1 (6 bases). Germline V CDR1 and CDR2: MNHEY, SVGAGI. The V end was cut by 8 bases, the J end by 4 bases, with 9 bases between. This CDR3 is built from 12 residues. This chain's CDR3 is CASGQPNQPQHF. The CDR3, as DNA: TGTGCCAGCGGACAGCCGAATCAGCCCCAGCATTTT.

The V call is TRBV9, the J call TRBJ2-2; TRBD1 matches at 8 bases. There are 15 residues in the CDR3. Looked up from germline, CDR1 is SGDLS and CDR2 is YYNGEE. The V and J ends lost 5 bases and 1 base, in that order; junction bases with no gene match: 4. The CDR3 loop reads CASSAGTGNTGELFF. In nucleotides, the CDR3 is TGTGCCAGCAGTGCCGGGACAGGGAACACCGGGGAGCTGTTTTTT.

This chain links TRBV7-2 with TRBJ2-3; possibly TRBD2 for D (5 bases). There are 14 residues in the CDR3. The ends were cut back, 0 bases at V and 4 bases at J, with 8 bases in the middle. The germline gives CDR1 SGHTA, CDR2 FQGNSA. The CDR3 nucleotides read TGTGCCAGCAGCTTAGCGGGAGCAGCAGATACGCAGTATTTT. Its protein is CASSLAGAADTQYF. The variable domain in full, completed from reference TRBV7-2 and TRBJ2-3, reads GAGVSQSPSNKVTEKGKDVELRCDPISGHTALYWYRQSLGQGLEFLIYFQGNSAPDKSGLPSDRFSAERTGGSVSTLTIQRTQQEDSAVYLCASSLAGAADTQYFGPGTRLTVL.

This sequence joins TRBV6-5 and TRBJ1-2, with D unresolved. The CDR3 is 14 residues long. Germline CDR1 and CDR2: MNHEY and SVGAGI. Trimming took 3 bases from V and 4 from J, leaving 12 bases between them. CDR3 sequence reads: CASSYTTSGYGYTF. For the CDR3, the DNA is TGTGCCAGCAGTTATACGACTTCGGGCTATGGCTACACCTTC.

The V call is TRBV10-1, the J call TRBJ2-3; tentative D call: TRBD2 (6 bases). Trimming cost V 3 bases and J 4 bases, with 8 bases left between them. Germline CDR1 is WNHNN and CDR2 is SYGVQD (reference sequence). The CDR3 consists of 13 residues. CDR3 region: CASSDTGADTQYF. CDR3 DNA: TGCGCCAGCAGTGACACGGGAGCAGATACGCAGTATTTT.

The V call is TRBV7-2, the J call TRBJ1-3, with TRBD1 matching over 9 bases. This CDR3 is built from 15 residues. Germline V gene data show CDR1 as SGHTA and CDR2 as FQGNSA. V lost 4 bases to trimming and J lost 3 bases; unmatched junction nucleotides: 4. The CDR3 sequence: CASSSRQGGGNTIYF. The CDR3, as DNA: TGTGCCAGCAGCTCGCGACAGGGGGGTGGAAACACCATATATTTT.

The J gene is TRBJ1-1, the V gene TRBV18; D unresolved. V gave up 3 bases and J gave up 2 bases, with 16 bases separating them. Germline-derived CDR1 and CDR2 are KGHSH and LQKENI. The CDR3 loop spans 16 amino acids. Written as DNA, the CDR3 is TGTGCCAGCTCACCGATGTACGGGAGTGACAACACTGAAGCTTTCTTT. Protein sequence: CASSPMYGSDNTEAFF.

The V call is TRBV5-6, the J call TRBJ2-3; a weak D match, TRBD2 (6 bases). The CDR3 is 14 amino acids. CDR1 is SGHDT and CDR2 is YYEEEE in the germline V gene. V shed 5 bases and J shed 4 bases, with 14 bases lying between them. CDR3 protein: CASSRRGIADTQYF. The CDR3 DNA is TGTGCCAGCAGTCGGCGCGGGATCGCAGATACGCAGTATTTT.

This chain joins TRBV2 and TRBJ1-2; D call uncertain. CDR1 and CDR2 (germline): SNHLY, FYNNEI. V shed 4 bases and J shed 4 bases, with 7 bases lying between them. This CDR3 has 12 amino acids. The CDR3: CASSVLGYGYTF. CDR3 nucleotide sequence: TGTGCCAGCAGTGTATTGGGCTATGGCTACACCTTC.

The J gene is TRBJ1-2, the V gene TRBV7-2; D remains unclear. CDR3 length equals 14 residues. From germline, CDR1 is SGHTA and CDR2 FQGNSA. Trimming stripped 4 bases from V and 8 bases from J, with 17 bases between. The DNA of the CDR3 is TGTGCCAGCAGCTCCAGGTATAACTATTCCGGCTACACCTTC. Protein: CASSSRYNYSGYTF.

The gene calls are TRBV28 and TRBJ1-2; D uncertain. Germline-derived CDR1 and CDR2 are MDHEN and SYDVKM. Trimming shortened V by 2 bases and J by 7 bases, and 20 bases separated the two germline ends. This CDR3 spans 16 amino acids. The CDR3 sequence: CASSLPAQALFVGYTF. The DNA of the CDR3 is TGTGCCAGCAGTTTACCGGCCCAGGCGCTCTTTGTTGGCTACACCTTC.

This clone appeared a few times. V gene TRBV2 combines with J gene TRBJ1-5; 8 bases line up with TRBD1. The CDR3 has 13 amino acids. Germline V lookup: CDR1 SNHLY, CDR2 FYNNEI. Trimming took 4 bases from V and 10 from J; bases not matched to a gene: 6. In DNA, the CDR3 is TGTGCCAGCAGTGGACAGGGGTCGGGACCCCAGCATTTT. The encoded protein is CASSGQGSGPQHF.

V usage is TRBV30 and J usage is TRBJ2-3; the D is unclear. With 3 bases removed from V and 5 bases from J, the gap between germline ends came to 9 bases. Germline loops: CDR1 GTSNPN, CDR2 SVGIG (reference sequence). The CDR3 runs to 12 residues. CDR3 region: CAWSSSGDTQYF. The CDR3 DNA reads as TGTGCCTGGAGCTCGAGTGGAGATACGCAGTATTTT.